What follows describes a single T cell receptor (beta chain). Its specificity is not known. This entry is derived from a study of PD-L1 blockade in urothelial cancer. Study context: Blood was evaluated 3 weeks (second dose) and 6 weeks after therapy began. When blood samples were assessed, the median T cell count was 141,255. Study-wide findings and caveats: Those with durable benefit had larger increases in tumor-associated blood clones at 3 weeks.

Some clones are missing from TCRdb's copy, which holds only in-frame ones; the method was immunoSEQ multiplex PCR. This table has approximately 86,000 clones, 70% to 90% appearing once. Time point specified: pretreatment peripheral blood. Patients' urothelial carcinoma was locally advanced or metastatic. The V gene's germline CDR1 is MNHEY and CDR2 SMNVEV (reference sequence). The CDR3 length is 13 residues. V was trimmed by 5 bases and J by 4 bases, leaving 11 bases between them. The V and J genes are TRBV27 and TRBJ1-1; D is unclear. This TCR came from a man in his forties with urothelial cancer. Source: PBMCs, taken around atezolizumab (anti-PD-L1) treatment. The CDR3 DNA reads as TGTGCCAGCAGTCCTCGATCGGGCACTGAAGCTTTCTTT. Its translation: CASSPRSGTEAFF.